Following are 24 T cell receptor beta chains from one sample sequenced in a study of OX40 agonist ivuxolimab in advanced cancers. This table comes from immunoSEQ multiplex PCR, and its TCRdb copy is limited to in-frame clones, with some not included. The sample has under 9,000 clones; around 82% are singletons. The source was CD4+ or CD8+ T cells sorted from blood, collected in a trial of the OX40 agonist ivuxolimab. The receptors originated from an adult with an advanced solid tumor such as melanoma, head and neck, liver or kidney cancer.

CDR3 amino acids: CASSSDRTRRGYTGELFF. The CDR3 bases are TGTGCCAGCAGCTCGGACCGGACTAGACGAGGATACACCGGGGAGCTGTTTTTT. V gene TRBV25-1 combines with J gene TRBJ2-2, with 7 bases that match TRBD2. Per germline, CDR1 MGHDK and CDR2 SYGVNS. V was pared by 6 bases and J by 3 bases, with 16 bases of the junction left unmatched. This CDR3 region has 18 residues.

Remarks on this clone: This CDR3 is also generated by other DNA sequences in the sample. The chain links TRBV5-1 to TRBJ2-6; TRBD1 might be the D (6 bases). The V end was cut by 0 bases, the J end by 0 bases, with 13 bases between. Germline CDR1 and CDR2: SGHRS and YFSETQ. The CDR3 loop spans 18 amino acids. CDR3 DNA sequence: TGCGCCAGCAGCTTGGTGACAGGCCCGAGCTCTGGGGCCAACGTCCTGACTTTC. It specifies CASSLVTGPSSGANVLTF.

J is TRBJ2-7 and V is TRBV7-8; D gene uncertain. The CDR3 length is 12 residues. Germline CDR1 is SGHVS and CDR2 is FQNEAQ. V shed 0 bases and J shed 6 bases, with 6 bases lying between them. The DNA for the CDR3 is TGTGCCAGCAGCTTAGCAGGTAGCGAGCAGTACTTC. Protein sequence: CASSLAGSEQYF.

This clone was observed a single time. The chain joins TRBV15 to TRBJ2-6; D may be TRBD1 (6 bases). The CDR3 has 16 residues. Germline values: CDR1 LNHNV, CDR2 YYDKDF (reference sequence). V shed 0 bases and J shed 1 base, with 7 bases lying between them. CDR3 residues: CATSREGQSGANVLTF. The DNA of the CDR3 is TGTGCCACCAGCAGAGAAGGACAGTCTGGGGCCAACGTCCTGACTTTC. The complete variable domain, with remaining parts taken from reference TRBV15 and TRBJ2-6, reads DAMVIQNPRYQVTQFGKPVTLSCSQTLNHNVMYWYQQKSSQAPKLLFHYYDKDFNNEADTPDNFQSRRPNTSFCFLDIRSPGLGDTAMYLCATSREGQSGANVLTFGAGSRLTVL.

The genes are TRBV6-4 and TRBJ2-6; D unresolved. This CDR3 comprises 15 residues. V was cut by 2 bases and J by 1 base, with 6 bases left in between. CDR1 is MRHNA, CDR2 SNTAGT, per germline. The CDR3 region has the DNA TGTGCCAGCAGTGACGAGGAATCTGGGGCCAACGTCCTGACTTTC. Translating it yields CASSDEESGANVLTF.

The chain joins TRBV6-5 to TRBJ1-5, with 7 bases identical to TRBD1. Germline CDR1 and CDR2: MNHEY and SVGAGI. Trimming took 7 bases from V and 9 from J; bases not matched to a gene: 9. The CDR3 has 13 amino acids. CDR3 coding DNA: TGTGCCAGCACTAAGGGACAGCAATCGCCCCAGCATTTT. This translates into CASTKGQQSPQHF.

The V and J genes are TRBV7-9 and TRBJ2-2, with TRBD1 matching over 7 bases. CDR3 length: 13 residues. With 8 bases clipped from V and 6 bases from J, the junction kept 6 bases outside the gene matches. Germline V gene sequence: CDR1 SEHNR, CDR2 FQNEAQ (reference sequence). The CDR3, as DNA: TGTGCCAGCCCAGACAGGGCGGCCGGGGAGCTGTTTTTT. Translated, it gives CASPDRAAGELFF.

This chain links TRBV14 with TRBJ2-3; D is perhaps TRBD2 (5 bases). Between the trimmed V and J ends, which lost 7 bases and 4 bases, there was a span of 15 bases. Germline lookup yields CDR1 SGHDN and CDR2 FVKESK. CDR3 size: 14 residues. As DNA, the CDR3 is TGTGCCAGCAAGGACTCAATGTCCGCAGATACGCAGTATTTT. It yields the protein CASKDSMSADTQYF.

This clone occurred a few times. The V gene is TRBV6-4, the J gene TRBJ1-1, with TRBD1 as a possible D gene (6 bases). V gave up 2 bases and J gave up 4 bases, with 17 bases separating them. From germline, CDR1 is MRHNA and CDR2 SNTAGT. This CDR3 is built from 16 residues. DNA for the CDR3: TGTGCCAGCAGTGACGGGTCTCGAGGGGGTGTCACTGAAGCTTTCTTT. Amino acids: CASSDGSRGGVTEAFF.

This clone showed up just a few times. J is TRBJ2-3 and V is TRBV6-4; D might be TRBD1 or TRBD2, each matching 5 bases. The CDR3 consists of 14 residues. Trimming shortened V by 0 bases and J by 5 bases, and 9 bases separated the two germline ends. Germline V gene lookup returns CDR1 MRHNA and CDR2 SNTAGT. CDR3 region: CASSDSGERDTQYF. CDR3 bases: TGTGCCAGCAGTGACTCGGGGGAGAGAGATACGCAGTATTTT.

This chain connects TRBV4-2 to TRBJ1-2; D unclear. V gave up 1 base and J gave up 0 bases, with 9 bases separating them. Germline values: CDR1 LGHNA, CDR2 YNFKEQ. The CDR3 is 15 amino acids. CDR3 DNA: TGTGCCAGCAGCCAAGTTTCAGCAGCTAACTATGGCTACACCTTC. It encodes CASSQVSAANYGYTF.

The chain joins TRBV7-3 to TRBJ2-5; D perhaps matches TRBD1 (6 bases). Germline values: CDR1 SGHTA, CDR2 FQGTGA. The CDR3 has 17 residues. Trimming pared 5 bases from V and 0 bases from J, leaving 19 bases between. CDR3: CASSPFGTIPYQETQYF. The CDR3, as DNA: TGTGCCAGCAGCCCTTTTGGGACAATACCCTACCAAGAGACCCAGTACTTC.

The rearrangement links TRBV4-1 to TRBJ1-1; 7 bases match TRBD1. Looked up from germline, CDR1 is MGHRA and CDR2 is YSYEKL. The CDR3 runs 14 residues. The junction had 9 bases not matched to a gene; V was cut back by 3 bases and J by 8 bases. The CDR3 DNA sequence: TGCGCCAGCAGCCAGGGGGACAGTCTGGGCGAAGCTTTCTTT. It is translated as CASSQGDSLGEAFF.

The V and J genes are TRBV9 and TRBJ2-3; 8 bases map to TRBD2. Germline lookup yields CDR1 SGDLS and CDR2 YYNGEE. This CDR3 comprises 16 residues. The trim removed 2 bases at V and 2 bases at J, leaving 7 bases unmatched. DNA of the CDR3: TGTGCCAGCAGCGTCCCGCGGGGGGCCGCCACAGATACGCAGTATTTT. It yields the protein CASSVPRGAATDTQYF.

This clone was seen once. The V gene is TRBV6-5, the J gene TRBJ2-5; D is uncertain. The CDR3 totals 14 residues. V lost 6 bases and J lost 1, with 12 bases in between. Germline loops: CDR1 MNHEY, CDR2 SVGAGI. The CDR3 bases are TGTGCCAGCAGACTACGACAACTCCAAGAGACCCAGTACTTC. Translation: CASRLRQLQETQYF.

This chain uses TRBV19 with TRBJ2-5; TRBD2 is a possible D gene (6 bases). TRBJ2-7 matches the DNA end more closely, so the J call is doubtful. The CDR3 length is 16 residues. Germline loops: CDR1 LNHDA, CDR2 SQIVND (reference sequence). CDR3 in DNA: TGTGCCAGTTTCCCAAATGGGGCTAGCGAGACCTACGAGCAGTACTTC. Encoded protein: CASFPNGASETYEQYF.

V usage is TRBV6-1 and J usage is TRBJ2-3; no firm D call. This CDR3 has 13 residues. Deletions cut 2 bases from V and 2 bases from J, with 5 bases between. The germline gives CDR1 MNHNS, CDR2 SASEGT. As DNA, the CDR3 is TGTGCCAGCAGTGAATGGGCCACAGATACGCAGTATTTT. Its translation is CASSEWATDTQYF.

This chain joins TRBV7-9 and TRBJ1-6; perhaps TRBD1 as D (5 bases). The CDR3 is made up of 14 amino acids. Looked up from germline, CDR1 is SEHNR and CDR2 is FQNEAQ (reference sequence). V was trimmed by 4 bases and J by 6 bases, leaving 10 bases between them. The CDR3: CASSSPGSNSPLHF. The CDR3 coding sequence is TGTGCCAGCAGCTCCCCAGGGTCTAATTCACCCCTCCACTTT.

V is TRBV27 and J is TRBJ2-7; 7 bases map to TRBD1. Germline V gene data show CDR1 as MNHEY and CDR2 as SMNVEV (reference sequence). The CDR3 spans 15 residues. Unmatched junction bases numbered 14, after V lost 5 bases and J lost 7 bases. The CDR3 region is CASSPRADRAWEQYF. The CDR3 DNA follows: TGTGCCAGCAGTCCCAGAGCAGACAGGGCTTGGGAGCAGTACTTC.

The V call is TRBV30, the J call TRBJ2-2, with a tentative D call TRBD1 (6 bases). Between the trimmed V and J ends, which lost 3 bases and 3 bases, there was a span of 14 bases. The germline gives CDR1 GTSNPN, CDR2 SVGIG (reference sequence). The CDR3 sequence is 15 residues long. The chain's CDR3 is CAWRRGGWDTGELFF. For the CDR3, the DNA is TGTGCCTGGAGAAGAGGGGGATGGGACACCGGGGAGCTGTTTTTT.

The V gene is TRBV10-1, the J gene TRBJ1-5; maybe TRBD1 (5 bases). Per germline, CDR1 WNHNN and CDR2 SYGVQD (reference sequence). The CDR3 has 14 residues. Deletions cut 1 base from V and 3 bases from J, with 7 bases between. This CDR3 reads CASSEWGHNQPQHF. CDR3 DNA: TGCGCCAGCAGTGAGTGGGGCCACAATCAGCCCCAGCATTTT.

This sequence joins TRBV30 and TRBJ2-2, with TRBD1 identical over 8 bases. V shed 0 bases and J 5 bases; nucleotides not matched to a gene: 8. The germline V gene encodes CDR1 GTSNPN and CDR2 SVGIG (reference sequence). This CDR3 has 16 amino acids. CDR3 sequence (DNA): TGTGCCTGGAGTGTCTGGACAGGGTTTGGGACCGGGGAGCTGTTTTTT. Amino acid sequence: CAWSVWTGFGTGELFF.

The chain uses TRBV9 and TRBJ2-1, with TRBD2 matching 14 bases. The CDR3 sequence is 19 residues long. Germline-derived CDR1 and CDR2 are SGDLS and YYNGEE. The ends lost 0 bases at V and 0 bases at J; junction bases unmatched: 5. The CDR3 region has the DNA TGTGCCAGCAGCGTAGGGAGGACTAGCGGGGGGATCTCCTACAATGAGCAGTTCTTC. Translating gives CASSVGRTSGGISYNEQFF.

V usage is TRBV6-5 and J usage is TRBJ1-5; D is unclear. This CDR3 spans 15 amino acids. Germline V gene lookup returns CDR1 MNHEY and CDR2 SVGAGI. V was shortened by 6 bases and J by 5 bases, with 17 bases between the two germline ends. The CDR3 region is CASRGSSGLDQPQHF. The CDR3 nucleotides read TGTGCCAGCAGAGGATCCTCGGGGTTGGATCAGCCCCAGCATTTT.